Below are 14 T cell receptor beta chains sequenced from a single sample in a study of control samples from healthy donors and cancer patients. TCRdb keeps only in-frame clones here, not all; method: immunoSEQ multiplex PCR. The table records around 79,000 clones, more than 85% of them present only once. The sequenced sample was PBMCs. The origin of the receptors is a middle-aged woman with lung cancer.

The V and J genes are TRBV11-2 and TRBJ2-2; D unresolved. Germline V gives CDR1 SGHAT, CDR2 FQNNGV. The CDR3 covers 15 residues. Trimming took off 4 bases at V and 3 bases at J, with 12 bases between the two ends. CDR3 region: CASSWGSIHTGELFF. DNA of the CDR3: TGTGCCAGCAGCTGGGGTTCTATCCACACCGGGGAGCTGTTTTTT.

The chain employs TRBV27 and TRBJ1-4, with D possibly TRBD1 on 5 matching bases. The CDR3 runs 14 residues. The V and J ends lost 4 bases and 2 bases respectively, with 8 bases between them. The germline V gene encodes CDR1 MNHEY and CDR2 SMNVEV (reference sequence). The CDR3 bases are TGTGCCAGCAGTTACTCAGGGACTAATGAAAAACTGTTTTTT. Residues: CASSYSGTNEKLFF.

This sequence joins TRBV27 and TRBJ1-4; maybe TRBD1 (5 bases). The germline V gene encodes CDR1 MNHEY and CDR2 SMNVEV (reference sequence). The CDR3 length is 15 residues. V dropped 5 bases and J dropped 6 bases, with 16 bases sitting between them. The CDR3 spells CASSPNRFNDEKLFF. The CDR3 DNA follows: TGTGCCAGCAGTCCCAACAGGTTTAACGATGAAAAACTGTTTTTT.

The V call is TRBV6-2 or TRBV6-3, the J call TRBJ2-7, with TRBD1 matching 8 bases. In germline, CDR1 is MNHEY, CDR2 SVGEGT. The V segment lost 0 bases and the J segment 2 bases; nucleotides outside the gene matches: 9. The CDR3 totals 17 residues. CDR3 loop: CASSYSIGQGATYEQYF. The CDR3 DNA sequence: TGTGCCAGCAGTTACTCGATCGGCCAGGGGGCGACCTACGAGCAGTACTTC.

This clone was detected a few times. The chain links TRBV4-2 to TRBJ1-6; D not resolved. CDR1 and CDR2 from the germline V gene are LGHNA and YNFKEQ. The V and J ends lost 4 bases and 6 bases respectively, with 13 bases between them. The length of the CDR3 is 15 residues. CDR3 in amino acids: CASSRSQTVNSPLHF. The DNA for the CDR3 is TGTGCCAGCAGCCGATCCCAAACAGTTAATTCACCCCTCCACTTT.

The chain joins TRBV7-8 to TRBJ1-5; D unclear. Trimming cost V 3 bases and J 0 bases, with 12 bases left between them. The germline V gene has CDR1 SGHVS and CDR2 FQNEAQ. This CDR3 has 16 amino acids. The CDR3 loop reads CASSFPSGYSNQPQHF. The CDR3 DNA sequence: TGTGCCAGCAGCTTCCCCTCGGGGTATAGCAATCAGCCCCAGCATTTT.

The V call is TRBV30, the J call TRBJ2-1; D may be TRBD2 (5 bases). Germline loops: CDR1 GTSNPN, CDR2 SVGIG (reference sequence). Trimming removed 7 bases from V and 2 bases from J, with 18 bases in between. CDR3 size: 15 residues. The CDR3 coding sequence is TGTGCCTTCCTACTCCTAGCCCCTGCCTACAATGAGCAGTTCTTC. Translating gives CAFLLLAPAYNEQFF.

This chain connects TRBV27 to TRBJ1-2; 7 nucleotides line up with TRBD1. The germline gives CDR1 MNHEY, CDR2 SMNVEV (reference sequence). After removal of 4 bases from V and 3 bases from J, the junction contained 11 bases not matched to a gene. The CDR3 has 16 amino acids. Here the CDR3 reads CASSSYRNTGDYGYTF. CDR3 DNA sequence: TGTGCCAGCAGTTCGTACCGAAACACAGGGGACTATGGCTACACCTTC.

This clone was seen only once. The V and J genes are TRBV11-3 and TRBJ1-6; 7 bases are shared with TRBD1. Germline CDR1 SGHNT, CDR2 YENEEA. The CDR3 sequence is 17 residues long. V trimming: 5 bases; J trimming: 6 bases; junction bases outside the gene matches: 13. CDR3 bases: TGTGCCAGCAGCCCCCTATACTCAGGGGGATCTAATTCACCCCTCCACTTT. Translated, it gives CASSPLYSGGSNSPLHF.

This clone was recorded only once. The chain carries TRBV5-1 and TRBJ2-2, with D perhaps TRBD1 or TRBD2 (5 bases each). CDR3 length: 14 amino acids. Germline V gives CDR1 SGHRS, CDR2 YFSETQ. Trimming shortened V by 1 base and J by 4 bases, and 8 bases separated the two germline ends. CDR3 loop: CASSLPGSTGELFF. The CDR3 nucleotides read TGCGCCAGCAGCTTGCCAGGGAGCACCGGGGAGCTGTTTTTT.

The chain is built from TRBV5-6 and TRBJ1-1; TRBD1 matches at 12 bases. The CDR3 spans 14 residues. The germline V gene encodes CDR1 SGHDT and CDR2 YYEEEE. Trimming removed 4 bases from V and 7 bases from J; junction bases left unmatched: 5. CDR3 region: CASSAGQGAVEAFF. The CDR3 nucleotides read TGTGCCAGCAGCGCGGGACAGGGGGCGGTTGAAGCTTTCTTT.

The CDR3 reads CASSNRVRYEQYF. DNA for the CDR3: TGTGCCAGCTCGAACAGGGTGAGGTACGAGCAGTACTTC. The chain uses TRBV28 and TRBJ2-7; D is possibly TRBD1 (6 bases). The CDR3 covers 13 residues. V dropped 8 bases and J dropped 4 bases, with 15 bases sitting between them. Germline loops: CDR1 MDHEN, CDR2 SYDVKM.

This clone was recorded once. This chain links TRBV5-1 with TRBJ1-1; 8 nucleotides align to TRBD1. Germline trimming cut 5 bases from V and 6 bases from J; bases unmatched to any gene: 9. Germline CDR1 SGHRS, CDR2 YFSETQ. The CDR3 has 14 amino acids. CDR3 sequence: CASSLQGGGAEAFF. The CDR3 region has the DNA TGCGCCAGCAGTTTACAGGGGGGAGGCGCTGAAGCTTTCTTT.

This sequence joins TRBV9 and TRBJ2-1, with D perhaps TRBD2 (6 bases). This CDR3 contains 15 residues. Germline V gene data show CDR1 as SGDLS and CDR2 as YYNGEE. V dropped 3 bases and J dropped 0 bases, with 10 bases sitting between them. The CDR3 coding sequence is TGTGCCAGCAGCGCCGGGGGAAGCTCCTACAATGAGCAGTTCTTC. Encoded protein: CASSAGGSSYNEQFF.